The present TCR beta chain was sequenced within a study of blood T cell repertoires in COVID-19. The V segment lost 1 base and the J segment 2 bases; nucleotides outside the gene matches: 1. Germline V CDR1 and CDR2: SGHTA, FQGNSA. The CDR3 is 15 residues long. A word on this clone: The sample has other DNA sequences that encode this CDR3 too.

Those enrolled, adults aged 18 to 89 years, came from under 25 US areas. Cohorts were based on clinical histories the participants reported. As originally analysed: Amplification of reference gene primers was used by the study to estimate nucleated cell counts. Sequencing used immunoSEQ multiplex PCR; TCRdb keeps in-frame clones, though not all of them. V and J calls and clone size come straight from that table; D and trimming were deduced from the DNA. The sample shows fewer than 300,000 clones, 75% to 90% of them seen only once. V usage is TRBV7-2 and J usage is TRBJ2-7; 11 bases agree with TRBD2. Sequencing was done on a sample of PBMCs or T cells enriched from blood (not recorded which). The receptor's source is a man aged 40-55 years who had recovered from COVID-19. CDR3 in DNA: TGTGCCAGCAGCTTAGTAGCGGGAGGGACCTACGAGCAGTACTTC. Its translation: CASSLVAGGTYEQYF.